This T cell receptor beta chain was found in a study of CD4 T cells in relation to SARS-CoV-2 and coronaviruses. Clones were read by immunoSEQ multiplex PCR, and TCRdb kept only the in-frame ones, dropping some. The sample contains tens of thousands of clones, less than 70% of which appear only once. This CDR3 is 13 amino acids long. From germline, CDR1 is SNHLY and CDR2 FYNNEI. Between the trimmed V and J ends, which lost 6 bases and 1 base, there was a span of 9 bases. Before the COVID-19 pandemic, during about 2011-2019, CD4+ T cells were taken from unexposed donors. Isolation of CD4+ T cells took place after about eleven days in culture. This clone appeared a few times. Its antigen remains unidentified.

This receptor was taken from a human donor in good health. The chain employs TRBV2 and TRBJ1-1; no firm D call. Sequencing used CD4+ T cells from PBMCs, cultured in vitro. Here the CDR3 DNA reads TGTGCCAGCAGCCCTAGAGGGAACACTGAAGCTTTCTTT. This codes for CASSPRGNTEAFF.